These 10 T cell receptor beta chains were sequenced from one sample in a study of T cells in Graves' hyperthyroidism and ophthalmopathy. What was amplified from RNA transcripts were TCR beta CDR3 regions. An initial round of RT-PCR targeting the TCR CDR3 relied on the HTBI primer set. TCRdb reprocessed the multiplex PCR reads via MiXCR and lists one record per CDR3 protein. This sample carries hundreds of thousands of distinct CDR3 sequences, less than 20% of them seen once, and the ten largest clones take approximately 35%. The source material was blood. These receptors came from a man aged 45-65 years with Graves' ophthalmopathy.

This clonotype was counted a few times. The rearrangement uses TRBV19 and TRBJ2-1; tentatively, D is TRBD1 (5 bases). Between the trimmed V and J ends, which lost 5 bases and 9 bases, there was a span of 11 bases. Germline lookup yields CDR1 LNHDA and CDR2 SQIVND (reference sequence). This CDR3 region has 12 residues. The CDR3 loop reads CASSSRVGEQFF. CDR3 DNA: TGTGCCAGTAGTTCCAGGGTGGGTGAGCAGTTCTTC. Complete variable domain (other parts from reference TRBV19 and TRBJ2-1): DGGITQSPKYLFRKEGQNVTLSCEQNLNHDAMYWYRQDPGQGLRLIYYSQIVNDFQKGDIAEGYSVSREKKESFPLTVTSAQKNPTAFYLCASSSRVGEQFFGPGTRLTVL.

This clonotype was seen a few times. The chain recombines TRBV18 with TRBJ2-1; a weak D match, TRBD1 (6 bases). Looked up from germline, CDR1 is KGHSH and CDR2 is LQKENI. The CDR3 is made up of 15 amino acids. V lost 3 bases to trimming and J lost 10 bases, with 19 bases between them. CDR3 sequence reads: CASSPTAGEKGEQFF. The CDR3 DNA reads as TGTGCCAGCTCACCGACGGCAGGGGAGAAAGGAGAGCAGTTCTTC. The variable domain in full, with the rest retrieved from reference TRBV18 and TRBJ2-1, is NAGVMQNPRHLVRRRGQEARLRCSPMKGHSHVYWYRQLPEEGLKFMVYLQKENIIDESGMPKERFSAEFPKEGPSILRIQQVVRGDSAAYFCASSPTAGEKGEQFFGPGTRLTVL.

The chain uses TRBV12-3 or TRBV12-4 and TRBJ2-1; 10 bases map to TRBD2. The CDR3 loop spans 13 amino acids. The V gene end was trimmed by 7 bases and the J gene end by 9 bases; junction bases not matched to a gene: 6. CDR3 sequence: CASTRASGGEQFF. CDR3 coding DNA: TGTGCCAGCACCCGGGCTAGCGGGGGTGAGCAGTTCTTC.

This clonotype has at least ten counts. CDR3 sequence (DNA): TGTGCCTGGGCCACAGGGAATTCTAATTCACCCCTCCACTTT. Protein product: CAWATGNSNSPLHF. The chain recombines TRBV30 with TRBJ1-6; D is perhaps TRBD1 (6 bases). Germline CDR1 GTSNPN, CDR2 SVGIG (reference sequence). The CDR3 totals 14 residues. V shed 5 bases and J shed 6 bases, with 14 bases lying between them.

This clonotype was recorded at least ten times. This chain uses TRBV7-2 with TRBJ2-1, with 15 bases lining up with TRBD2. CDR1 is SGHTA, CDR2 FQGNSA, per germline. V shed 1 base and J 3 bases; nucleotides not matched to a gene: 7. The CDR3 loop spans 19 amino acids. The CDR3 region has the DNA TGTGCCAGCAGCTTAGGAAGGACTAGCGGGAGGGTAAACTACAATGAGCAGTTCTTC. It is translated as CASSLGRTSGRVNYNEQFF.

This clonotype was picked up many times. CDR3 in DNA: TGCGCCAGCAGCTTGGCACACGACTATGGCTACACCTTC. Amino acid sequence: CASSLAHDYGYTF. V gene TRBV5-1 combines with J gene TRBJ1-2; D uncertain. The germline CDR1 and CDR2 sequences are SGHRS and YFSETQ. V gave up 0 bases and J gave up 3 bases, with 6 bases separating them. The CDR3 runs to 13 residues.

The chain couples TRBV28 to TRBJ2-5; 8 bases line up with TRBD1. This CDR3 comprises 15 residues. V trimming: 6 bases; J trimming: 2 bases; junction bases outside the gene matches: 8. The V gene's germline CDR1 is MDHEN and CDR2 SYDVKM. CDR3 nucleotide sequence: TGTGCCAGCAGCCCGGACAGGGAAATTCAAGAGACCCAGTACTTC. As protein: CASSPDREIQETQYF.

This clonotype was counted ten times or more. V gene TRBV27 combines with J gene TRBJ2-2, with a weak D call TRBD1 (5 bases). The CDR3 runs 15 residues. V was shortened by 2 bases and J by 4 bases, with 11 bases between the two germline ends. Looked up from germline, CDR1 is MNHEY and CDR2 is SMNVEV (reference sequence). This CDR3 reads CASSLKGRSTGELFF. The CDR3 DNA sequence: TGTGCCAGCAGTTTAAAGGGGCGTAGCACCGGGGAGCTGTTTTTT.

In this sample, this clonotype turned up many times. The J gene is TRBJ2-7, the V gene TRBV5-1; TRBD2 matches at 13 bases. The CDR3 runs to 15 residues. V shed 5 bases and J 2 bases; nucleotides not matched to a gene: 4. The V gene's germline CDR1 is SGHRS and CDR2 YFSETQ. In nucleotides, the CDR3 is TGCGCCAGCAGAACCGGGACTAGCGGGACCTACGAGCAGTACTTC. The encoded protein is CASRTGTSGTYEQYF.

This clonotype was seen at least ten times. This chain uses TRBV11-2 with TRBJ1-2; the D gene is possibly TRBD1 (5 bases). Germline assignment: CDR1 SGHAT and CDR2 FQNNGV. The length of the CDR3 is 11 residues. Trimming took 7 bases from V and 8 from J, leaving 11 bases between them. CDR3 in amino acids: CASNRGSGYTF. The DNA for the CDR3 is TGTGCCAGCAACCGGGGGTCCGGCTACACCTTC.